The source of this T cell receptor (beta chain) is a study of T cells in localized non-small cell lung cancer. CDR1 and CDR2 (germline): SGHNT, YYREEE (reference sequence). Losses at the gene ends were 3 bases for V and 5 bases for J; bases not matched to a gene: 4. The length of the CDR3 is 13 residues. Only in-frame clones appear in the TCRdb table, and some are missing; sequencing was by immunoSEQ multiplex PCR. The sample consists of about 59,000 clones, approximately 89% of them appearing once. The source is a man aged 40-75 years with stage I lung adenocarcinoma. This sample comprised peripheral blood, obtained before any cancer treatment. The chain combines TRBV5-4 with TRBJ1-2; 7 bases match TRBD1. CDR3 bases: TGTGCCAGCAGCTACGGGACAGCGTATGGCTACACCTTC. As protein: CASSYGTAYGYTF.